The entry below gives a single T cell receptor (beta chain) sequence along with its context. The data originate from a study of shared T cell receptors in the human thymus. Unmatched junction bases numbered 16, after V lost 2 bases and J lost 5 bases. This CDR3 comprises 18 residues. Looked up from germline, CDR1 is LGHNA and CDR2 is YNFKEQ. Sequencing used immunoSEQ multiplex PCR; TCRdb keeps in-frame clones, though not all of them. This table has just under 550,000 clones, more than 75% appearing once. These records were also assigned to another study, of human thymus T cells. That paper adds: Thymic tissue was derived from resections collected during corrective heart surgery.

This rearrangement joins TRBV4-2 to TRBJ2-5; 8 nucleotides match TRBD2. Sequencing was done on a sample of thymocytes. This TCR was recovered from a boy under three years old with a congenital heart defect. CDR3: CASSQSSLAASRGETQYF. The CDR3 DNA sequence: TGTGCCAGCAGCCAATCGTCACTAGCGGCCAGTCGGGGGGAGACCCAGTACTTC.